This T cell receptor (beta chain) was obtained from a study of blood T cells in healthy people across ages. General study findings and limits: Investigators treated diversity estimates from one million T cells as underestimates.

Alongside a J-beta primer mix, a sample-barcoded 5' primer served in a second PCR lasting about 6 to 11 cycles. Every cDNA was tagged by a template-switch adaptor with 12 random nucleotides. TCRdb reprocessed the 5' RACE reads via MiXCR and lists one record per CDR3 protein. The sample shows roughly 2 million distinct CDR3 sequences, 49% of them seen only once. V lost 1 base and J lost 3; bases outside the gene matches: 4. CDR3 size: 16 residues. The germline CDR1 and CDR2 sequences are LGHDT and YNNKEL (reference sequence). This clonotype was counted a few times. Its antigen remains unidentified. V is TRBV3-1 and J is TRBJ1-5, with TRBD1 identical over 9 bases. Source material: blood. This receptor was identified in a middle-aged woman in good health. CDR3 sequence: CASSQAGQGYNQPQHF. For the CDR3, the DNA is TGTGCCAGCAGCCAAGCGGGACAGGGATACAATCAGCCCCAGCATTTT.